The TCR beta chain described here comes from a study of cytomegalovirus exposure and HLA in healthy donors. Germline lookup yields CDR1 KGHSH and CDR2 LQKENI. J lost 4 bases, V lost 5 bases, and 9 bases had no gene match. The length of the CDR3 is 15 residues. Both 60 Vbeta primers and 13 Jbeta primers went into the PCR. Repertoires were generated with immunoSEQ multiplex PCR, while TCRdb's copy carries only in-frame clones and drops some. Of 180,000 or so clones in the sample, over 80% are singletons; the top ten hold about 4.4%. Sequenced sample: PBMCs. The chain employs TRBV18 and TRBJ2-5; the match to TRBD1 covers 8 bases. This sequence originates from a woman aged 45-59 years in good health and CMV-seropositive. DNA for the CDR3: TGTGCCAGCTCAAACGGACAGGGAATGGGAGAGACCCAGTACTTC. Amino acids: CASSNGQGMGETQYF. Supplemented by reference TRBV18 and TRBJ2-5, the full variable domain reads NAGVMQNPRHLVRRRGQEARLRCSPMKGHSHVYWYRQLPEEGLKFMVYLQKENIIDESGMPKERFSAEFPKEGPSILRIQQVVRGDSAAYFCASSNGQGMGETQYFGPGTRLLVL.